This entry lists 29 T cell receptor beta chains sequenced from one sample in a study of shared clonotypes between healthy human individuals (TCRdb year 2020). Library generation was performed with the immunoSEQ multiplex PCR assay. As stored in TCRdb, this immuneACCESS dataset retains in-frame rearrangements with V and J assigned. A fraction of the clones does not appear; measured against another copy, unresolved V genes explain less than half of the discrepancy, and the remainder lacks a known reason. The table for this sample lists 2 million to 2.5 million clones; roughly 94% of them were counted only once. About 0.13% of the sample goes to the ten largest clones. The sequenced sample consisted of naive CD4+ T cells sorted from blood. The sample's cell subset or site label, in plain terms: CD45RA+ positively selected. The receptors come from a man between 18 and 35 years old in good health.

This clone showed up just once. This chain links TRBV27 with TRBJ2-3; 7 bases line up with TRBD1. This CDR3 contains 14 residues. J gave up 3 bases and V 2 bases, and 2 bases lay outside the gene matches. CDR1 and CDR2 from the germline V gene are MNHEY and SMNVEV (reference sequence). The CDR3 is CASSLTRGTDTQYF. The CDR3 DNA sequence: TGTGCCAGCAGTTTAACCAGGGGGACAGATACGCAGTATTTT.

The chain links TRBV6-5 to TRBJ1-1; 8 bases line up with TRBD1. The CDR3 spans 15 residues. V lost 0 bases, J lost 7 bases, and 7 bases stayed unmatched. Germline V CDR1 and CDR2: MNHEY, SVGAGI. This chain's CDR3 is CASSYSTTGGHEAFF. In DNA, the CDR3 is TGTGCCAGCAGTTACTCAACAACAGGGGGGCATGAAGCTTTCTTT.

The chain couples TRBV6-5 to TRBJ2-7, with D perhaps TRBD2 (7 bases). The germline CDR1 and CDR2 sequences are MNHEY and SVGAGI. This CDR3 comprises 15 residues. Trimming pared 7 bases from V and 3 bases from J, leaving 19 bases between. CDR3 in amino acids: CASNPLGGGGYEQYF. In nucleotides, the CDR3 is TGTGCCAGCAATCCCCTAGGCGGGGGCGGCTACGAGCAGTACTTC.

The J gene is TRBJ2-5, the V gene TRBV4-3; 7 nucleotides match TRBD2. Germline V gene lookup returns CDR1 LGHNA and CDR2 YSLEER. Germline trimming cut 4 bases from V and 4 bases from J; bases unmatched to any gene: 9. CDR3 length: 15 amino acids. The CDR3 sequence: CASSPEGGKGETQYF. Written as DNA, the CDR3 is TGCGCCAGCAGCCCCGAGGGAGGGAAGGGAGAGACCCAGTACTTC.

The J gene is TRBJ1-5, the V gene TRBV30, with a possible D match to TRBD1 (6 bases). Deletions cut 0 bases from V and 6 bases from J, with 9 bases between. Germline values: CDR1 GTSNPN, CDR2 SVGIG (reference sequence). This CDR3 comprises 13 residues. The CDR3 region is CAWSVTGTQPQHF. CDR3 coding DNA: TGTGCCTGGAGTGTCACAGGGACTCAGCCCCAGCATTTT.

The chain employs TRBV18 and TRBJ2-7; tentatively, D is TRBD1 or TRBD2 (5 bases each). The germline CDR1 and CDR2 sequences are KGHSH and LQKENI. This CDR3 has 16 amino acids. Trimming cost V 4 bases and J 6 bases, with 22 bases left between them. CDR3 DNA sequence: TGTGCCAGCTCACTCACCGGGACGCCTGCTCCTGGCGAGCAGTACTTC. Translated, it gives CASSLTGTPAPGEQYF. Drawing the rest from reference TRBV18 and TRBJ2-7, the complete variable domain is NAGVMQNPRHLVRRRGQEARLRCSPMKGHSHVYWYRQLPEEGLKFMVYLQKENIIDESGMPKERFSAEFPKEGPSILRIQQVVRGDSAAYFCASSLTGTPAPGEQYFGPGTRLTVT.

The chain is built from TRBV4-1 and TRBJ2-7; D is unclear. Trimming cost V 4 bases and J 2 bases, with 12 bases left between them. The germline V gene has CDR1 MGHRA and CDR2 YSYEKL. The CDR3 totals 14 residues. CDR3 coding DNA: TGCGCCAGCAGCCCCCGGCCGCTAGCCTACGAGCAGTACTTC. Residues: CASSPRPLAYEQYF.

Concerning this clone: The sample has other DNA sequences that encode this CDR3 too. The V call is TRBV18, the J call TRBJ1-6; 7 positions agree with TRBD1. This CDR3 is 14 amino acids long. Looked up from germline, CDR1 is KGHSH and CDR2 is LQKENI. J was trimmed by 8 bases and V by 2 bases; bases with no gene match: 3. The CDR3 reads CASSPSTGDSPLHF. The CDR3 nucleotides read TGTGCCAGCTCACCATCAACAGGGGATTCACCCCTCCACTTT.

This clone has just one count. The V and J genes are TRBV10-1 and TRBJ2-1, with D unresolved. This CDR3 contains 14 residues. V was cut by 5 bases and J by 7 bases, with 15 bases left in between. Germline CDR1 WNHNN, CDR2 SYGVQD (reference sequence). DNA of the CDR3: TGCGCCAGCAGTCCGGGCTCCCCCGGGAATGAGCAGTTCTTC. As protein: CASSPGSPGNEQFF.

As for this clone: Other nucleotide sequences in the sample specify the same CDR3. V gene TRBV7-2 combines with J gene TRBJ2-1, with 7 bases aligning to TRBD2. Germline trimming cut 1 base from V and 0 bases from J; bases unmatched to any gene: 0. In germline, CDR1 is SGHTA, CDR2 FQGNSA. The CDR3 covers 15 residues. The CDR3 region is CASSLGGGSYNEQFF. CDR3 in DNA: TGTGCCAGCAGCTTAGGCGGGGGCTCCTACAATGAGCAGTTCTTC. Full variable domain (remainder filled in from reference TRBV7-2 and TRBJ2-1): GAGVSQSPSNKVTEKGKDVELRCDPISGHTALYWYRQSLGQGLEFLIYFQGNSAPDKSGLPSDRFSAERTGGSVSTLTIQRTQQEDSAVYLCASSLGGGSYNEQFFGPGTRLTVL.

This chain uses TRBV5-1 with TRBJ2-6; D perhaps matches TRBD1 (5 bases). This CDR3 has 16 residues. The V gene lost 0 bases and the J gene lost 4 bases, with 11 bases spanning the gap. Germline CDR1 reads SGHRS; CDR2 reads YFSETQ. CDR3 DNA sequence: TGCGCCAGCAGCTTGGCAGGGCTCTCCGGGGCCAACGTCCTGACTTTC. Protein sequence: CASSLAGLSGANVLTF.

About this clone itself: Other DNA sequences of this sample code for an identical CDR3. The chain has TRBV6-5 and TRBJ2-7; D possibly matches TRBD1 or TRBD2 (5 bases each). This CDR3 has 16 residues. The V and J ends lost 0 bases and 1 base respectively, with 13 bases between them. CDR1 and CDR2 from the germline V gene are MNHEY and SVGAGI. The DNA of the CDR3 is TGTGCCAGCAGTTACTCGATAGGGACGGGTTCCTACGAGCAGTACTTC. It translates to CASSYSIGTGSYEQYF.

CDR3 sequence (DNA): TGTGCCAGCTTAAACCGGGGGGCCGGCACAGATACGCAGTATTTT. Its protein product is CASLNRGAGTDTQYF. The gene calls are TRBV11-2 and TRBJ2-3; tentatively, D is TRBD2 (7 bases). Deletions cut 8 bases from V and 1 base from J, with 16 bases between. Germline CDR1 is SGHAT and CDR2 is FQNNGV. This CDR3 comprises 15 residues. Using reference TRBV11-2 and TRBJ2-3 for the parts outside the CDR3, the full variable domain is EAGVAQSPRYKIIEKRQSVAFWCNPISGHATLYWYQQILGQGPKLLIQFQNNGVVDDSQLPKDRFSAERLKGVDSTLKIQPAKLEDSAVYLCASLNRGAGTDTQYFGPGTRLTVL.

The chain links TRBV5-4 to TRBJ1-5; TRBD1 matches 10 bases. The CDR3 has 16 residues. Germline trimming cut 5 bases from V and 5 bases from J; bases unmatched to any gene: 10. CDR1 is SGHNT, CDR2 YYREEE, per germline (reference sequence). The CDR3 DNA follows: TGTGCCAGCAGGGGCCGGGACAGGGGCACTTATCAGCCCCAGCATTTT. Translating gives CASRGRDRGTYQPQHF.

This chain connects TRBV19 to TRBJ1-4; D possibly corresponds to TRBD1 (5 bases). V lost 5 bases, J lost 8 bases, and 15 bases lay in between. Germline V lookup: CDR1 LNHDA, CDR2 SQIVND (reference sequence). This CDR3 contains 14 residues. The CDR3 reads CASSLASGKEKLFF. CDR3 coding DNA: TGTGCCAGTAGTCTGGCCTCAGGGAAGGAAAAACTGTTTTTT.

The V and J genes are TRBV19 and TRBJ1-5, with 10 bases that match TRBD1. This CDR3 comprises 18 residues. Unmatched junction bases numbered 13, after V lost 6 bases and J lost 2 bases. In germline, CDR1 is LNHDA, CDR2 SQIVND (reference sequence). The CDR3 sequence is CASRDIWTGGSRNQPQHF. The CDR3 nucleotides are TGTGCCAGTAGGGATATATGGACAGGGGGATCGCGCAATCAGCCCCAGCATTTT.

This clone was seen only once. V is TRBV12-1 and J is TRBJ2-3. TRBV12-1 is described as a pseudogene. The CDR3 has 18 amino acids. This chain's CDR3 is CASSSAPLQHSSTDTQYF. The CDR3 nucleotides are TGTGCCAGCAGCTCCGCGCCACTACAGCACTCTAGCACAGATACGCAGTATTTT.

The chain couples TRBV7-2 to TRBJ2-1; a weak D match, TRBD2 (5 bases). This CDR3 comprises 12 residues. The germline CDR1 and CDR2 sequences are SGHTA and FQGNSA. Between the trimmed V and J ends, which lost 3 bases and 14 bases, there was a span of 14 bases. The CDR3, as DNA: TGTGCCAGCAGCTTGGAACGGAGGACGAAGTTCTTC. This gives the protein CASSLERRTKFF. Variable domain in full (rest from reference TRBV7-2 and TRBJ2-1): GAGVSQSPSNKVTEKGKDVELRCDPISGHTALYWYRQSLGQGLEFLIYFQGNSAPDKSGLPSDRFSAERTGGSVSTLTIQRTQQEDSAVYLCASSLERRTKFFGPGTRLTVL.

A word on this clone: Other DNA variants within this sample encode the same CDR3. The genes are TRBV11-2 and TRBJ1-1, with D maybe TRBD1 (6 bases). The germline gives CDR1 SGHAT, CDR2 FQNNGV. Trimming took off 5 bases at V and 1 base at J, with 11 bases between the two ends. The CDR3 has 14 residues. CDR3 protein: CASSLLQGNTEAFF. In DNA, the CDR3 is TGTGCCAGCAGCCTCTTACAGGGGAACACTGAAGCTTTCTTT.

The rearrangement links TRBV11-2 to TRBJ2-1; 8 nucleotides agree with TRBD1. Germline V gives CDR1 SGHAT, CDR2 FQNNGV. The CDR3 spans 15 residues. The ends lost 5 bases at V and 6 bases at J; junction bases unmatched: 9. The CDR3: CASSPQGAGGNEQFF. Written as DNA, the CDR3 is TGTGCCAGCAGCCCTCAGGGGGCCGGCGGCAATGAGCAGTTCTTC.

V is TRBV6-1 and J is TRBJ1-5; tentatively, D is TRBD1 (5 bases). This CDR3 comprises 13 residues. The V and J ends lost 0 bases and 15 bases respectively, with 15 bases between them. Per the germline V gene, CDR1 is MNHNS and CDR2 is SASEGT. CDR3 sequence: CASSEASVRGPHF. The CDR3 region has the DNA TGTGCCAGCAGTGAAGCGAGCGTCCGGGGCCCGCATTTT.

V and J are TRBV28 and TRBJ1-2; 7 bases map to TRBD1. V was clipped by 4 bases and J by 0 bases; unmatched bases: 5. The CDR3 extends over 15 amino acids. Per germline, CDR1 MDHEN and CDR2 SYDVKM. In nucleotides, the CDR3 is TGTGCCAGCAGTTCAAACAGGGGACCTAACTATGGCTACACCTTC. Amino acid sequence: CASSSNRGPNYGYTF.

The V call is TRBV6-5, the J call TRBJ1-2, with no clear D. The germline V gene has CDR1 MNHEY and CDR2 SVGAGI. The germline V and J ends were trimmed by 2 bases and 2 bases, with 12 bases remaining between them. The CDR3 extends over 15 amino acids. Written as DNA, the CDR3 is TGTGCCAGCAGTTACGGTACCTGGGGAAACTATGGCTACACCTTC. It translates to CASSYGTWGNYGYTF.

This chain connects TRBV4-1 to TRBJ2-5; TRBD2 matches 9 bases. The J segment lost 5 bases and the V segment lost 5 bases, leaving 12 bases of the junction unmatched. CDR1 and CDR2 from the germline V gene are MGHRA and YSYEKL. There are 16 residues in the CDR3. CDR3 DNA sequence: TGCGCCAGCAGCGCTCCGGGACTAGCTTTTTGGGAGACCCAGTACTTC. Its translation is CASSAPGLAFWETQYF.

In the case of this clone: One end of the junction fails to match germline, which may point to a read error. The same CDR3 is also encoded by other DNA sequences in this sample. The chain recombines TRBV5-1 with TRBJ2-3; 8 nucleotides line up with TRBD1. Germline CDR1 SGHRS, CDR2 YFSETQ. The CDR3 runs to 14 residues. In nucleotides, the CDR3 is TGCGCCAGCAGTTTGGACAGGGGCACAGATACGCAGTATTTT. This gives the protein CASSLDRGTDTQYF.

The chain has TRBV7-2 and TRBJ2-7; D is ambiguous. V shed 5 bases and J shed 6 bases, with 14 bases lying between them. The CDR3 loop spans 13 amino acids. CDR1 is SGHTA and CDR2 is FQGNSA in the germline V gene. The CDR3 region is CASSAGSASEQYF. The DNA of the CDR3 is TGTGCCAGCAGCGCCGGGTCTGCCTCCGAGCAGTACTTC. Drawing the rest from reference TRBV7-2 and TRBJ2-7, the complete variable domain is GAGVSQSPSNKVTEKGKDVELRCDPISGHTALYWYRQSLGQGLEFLIYFQGNSAPDKSGLPSDRFSAERTGGSVSTLTIQRTQQEDSAVYLCASSAGSASEQYFGPGTRLTVT.

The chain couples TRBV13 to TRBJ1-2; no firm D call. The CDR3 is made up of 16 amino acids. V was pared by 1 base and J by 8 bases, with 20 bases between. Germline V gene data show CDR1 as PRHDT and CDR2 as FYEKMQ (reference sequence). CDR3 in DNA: TGTGCCAGCAGCTTAGTAGCCGGCGACAAGGCCCACGGCTACACCTTC. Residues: CASSLVAGDKAHGYTF.

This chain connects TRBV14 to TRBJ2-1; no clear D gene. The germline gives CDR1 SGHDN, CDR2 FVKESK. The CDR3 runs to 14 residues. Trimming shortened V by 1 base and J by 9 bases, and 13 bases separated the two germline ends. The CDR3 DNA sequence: TGTGCCAGCAGCCAAGCCCCGGTGGTTGGTGAGCAGTTCTTC. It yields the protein CASSQAPVVGEQFF.

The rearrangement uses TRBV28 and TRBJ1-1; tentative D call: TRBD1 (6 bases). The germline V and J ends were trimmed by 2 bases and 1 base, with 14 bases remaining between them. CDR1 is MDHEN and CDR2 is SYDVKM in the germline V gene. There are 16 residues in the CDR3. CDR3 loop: CASSLNPGAGNTEAFF. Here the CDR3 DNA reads TGTGCCAGCAGTTTAAATCCGGGGGCGGGGAACACTGAAGCTTTCTTT.